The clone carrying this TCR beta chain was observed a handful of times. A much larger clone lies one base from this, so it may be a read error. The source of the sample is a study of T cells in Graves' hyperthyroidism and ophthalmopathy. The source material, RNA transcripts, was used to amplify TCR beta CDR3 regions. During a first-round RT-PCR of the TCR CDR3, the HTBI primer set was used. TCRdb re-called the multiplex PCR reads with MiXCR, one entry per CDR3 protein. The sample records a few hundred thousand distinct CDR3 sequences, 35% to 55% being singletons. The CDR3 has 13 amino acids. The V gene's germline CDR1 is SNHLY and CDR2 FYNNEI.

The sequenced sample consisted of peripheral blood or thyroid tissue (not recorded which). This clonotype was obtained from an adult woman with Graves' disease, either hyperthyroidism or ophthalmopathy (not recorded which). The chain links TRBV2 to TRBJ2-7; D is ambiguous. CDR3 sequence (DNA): TGTGCCGGCAGACCCCAGAGCTCCTACGAGCAGTACTTC. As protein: CAGRPQSSYEQYF.